These T cell receptor beta chains were read from a single sample in a study of shared clonotypes between healthy human individuals. The table came from immunoSEQ multiplex PCR; TCRdb's copy has only in-frame clones and leaves some out. The table lists approximately 500,000 clones, about three quarters of them singletons, with around an eighth in the top ten. Sequenced: PBMCs. These TCRs come from a woman aged 40 to 50 in good health. Some clones in this sample may be carry-over from other donors' samples. Each CDR3 is given with its conserved first and last residue. Each record gives: V gene, J gene, D gene, CDR3 length, clone size, CDR3 protein, CDR3 DNA. The D gene is left open where the match is weak. Not every row has a clone size; where given, it reads once, few, many or a size class.

V gene: TRBV29-1; J gene: TRBJ2-7; D gene: .; CDR3 length: 10; clone size: .; CDR3 protein: CSVGAYEQYF; CDR3 DNA: TGCAGCGTTGGCGCATACGAGCAGTACTTC
V gene: TRBV28; J gene: TRBJ1-1; D gene: .; CDR3 length: 14; clone size: once; CDR3 protein: CASSFRAGYTEAFF; CDR3 DNA: TGTGCCAGCAGTTTTCGAGCAGGTTACACTGAAGCTTTCTTT
V gene: TRBV27; J gene: TRBJ2-7; D gene: TRBD1; CDR3 length: 14; clone size: many; CDR3 protein: CASRPRDRSYEQYF; CDR3 DNA: TGTGCCAGCAGACCGAGGGACAGGTCGTACGAGCAGTACTTC
V gene: TRBV19; J gene: TRBJ2-2; D gene: .; CDR3 length: 14; clone size: .; CDR3 protein: CASSIKRYTGELFF; CDR3 DNA: TGTGCCAGTAGTATAAAGAGATACACCGGGGAGCTGTTTTTT
V gene: TRBV27; J gene: TRBJ2-7; D gene: TRBD1; CDR3 length: 15; clone size: .; CDR3 protein: CASSLLGQGAYEQYF; CDR3 DNA: TGTGCCAGCAGTCTCCTAGGACAGGGAGCCTACGAGCAGTACTTC
V gene: TRBV28; J gene: TRBJ2-7; D gene: TRBD2; CDR3 length: 17; clone size: .; CDR3 protein: CASSRSGLAGGRYEQYF; CDR3 DNA: TGTGCCAGCAGCCGCTCGGGACTAGCGGGAGGTCGATACGAGCAGTACTTC
V gene: TRBV4-3; J gene: TRBJ1-2; D gene: TRBD1; CDR3 length: 15; clone size: .; CDR3 protein: CASSQAGTGTLGYTF; CDR3 DNA: TGCGCCAGCAGCCAAGCCGGGACAGGGACACTCGGCTACACCTTC
V gene: TRBV5-1; J gene: TRBJ2-5; D gene: .; CDR3 length: 14; clone size: .; CDR3 protein: CASSFGTPQETQYF; CDR3 DNA: TGCGCCAGCAGCTTCGGGACACCACAAGAGACCCAGTACTTC
V gene: TRBV19; J gene: TRBJ1-1; D gene: .; CDR3 length: 15; clone size: .; CDR3 protein: CASSIGGGVVTEAFF; CDR3 DNA: TGTGCCAGTAGTATAGGGGGGGGAGTGGTAACTGAAGCTTTCTTT
V gene: TRBV18; J gene: TRBJ2-6; D gene: .; CDR3 length: 14; clone size: .; CDR3 protein: CASSPSSGANVLTF; CDR3 DNA: TGTGCCAGCTCACCTTCCTCTGGGGCCAACGTCCTGACTTTC
V gene: TRBV5-4; J gene: TRBJ2-7; D gene: .; CDR3 length: 14; clone size: many; CDR3 protein: CASSWRPSSYEQYF; CDR3 DNA: TGTGCCAGCAGCTGGAGACCAAGCTCCTACGAGCAGTACTTC
V gene: TRBV10-2; J gene: TRBJ2-3; D gene: TRBD2; CDR3 length: 14; clone size: .; CDR3 protein: CASRESGSADTQYF; CDR3 DNA: TGCGCCAGCAGGGAAAGCGGGAGTGCAGATACGCAGTATTTT
V gene: TRBV29-1; J gene: TRBJ1-2; D gene: TRBD1; CDR3 length: 17; clone size: .; CDR3 protein: CSVEDLSGRGGLVGYTF; CDR3 DNA: TGCAGCGTTGAAGATCTATCGGGGAGAGGGGGCTTGGTTGGCTACACCTTC
V gene: TRBV6-1; J gene: TRBJ2-1; D gene: .; CDR3 length: 12; clone size: .; CDR3 protein: CASSEWRGEQFF; CDR3 DNA: TGTGCCAGCAGTGAATGGAGGGGTGAGCAGTTCTTC
V gene: TRBV6-4; J gene: TRBJ2-3; D gene: .; CDR3 length: 15; clone size: .; CDR3 protein: CASSPRDSSTDTQYF; CDR3 DNA: TGTGCCAGCAGTCCCAGGGACTCGAGCACAGATACGCAGTATTTT
V gene: TRBV6-5; J gene: TRBJ1-3; D gene: .; CDR3 length: 14; clone size: .; CDR3 protein: CASSYGPGGNTIYF; CDR3 DNA: TGTGCCAGCAGTTACGGGCCGGGGGGAAACACCATATATTTT